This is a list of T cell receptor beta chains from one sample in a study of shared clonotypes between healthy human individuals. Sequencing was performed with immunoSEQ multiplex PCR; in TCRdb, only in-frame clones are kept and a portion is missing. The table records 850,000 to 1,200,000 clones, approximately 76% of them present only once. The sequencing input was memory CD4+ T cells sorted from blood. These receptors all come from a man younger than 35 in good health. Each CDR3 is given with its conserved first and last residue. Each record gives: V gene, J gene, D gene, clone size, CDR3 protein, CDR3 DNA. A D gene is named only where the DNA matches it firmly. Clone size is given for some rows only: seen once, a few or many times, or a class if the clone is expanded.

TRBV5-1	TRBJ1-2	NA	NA	CASSLDPGAGGYTF	TGCGCCAGCAGCTTGGATCCGGGGGCGGGAGGCTACACCTTC
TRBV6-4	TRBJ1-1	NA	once	CASSGQPGTEAFF	TGTGCCAGCAGTGGCCAGCCCGGAACTGAAGCTTTCTTT
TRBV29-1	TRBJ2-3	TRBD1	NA	CSVTRDRGRHF	TGCAGCGTCACCCGGGACAGGGGGCGACATTTT
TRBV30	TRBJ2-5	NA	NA	CAWSVQYETQYF	TGTGCCTGGAGTGTACAGTATGAGACCCAGTACTTC
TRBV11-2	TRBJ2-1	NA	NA	CASSFIEERGLNEQFF	TGTGCCAGCAGCTTTATCGAGGAGAGGGGACTTAATGAGCAGTTCTTC
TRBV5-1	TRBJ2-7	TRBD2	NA	CASSLTSGVPDEQYF	TGCGCCAGCAGCCTGACTAGCGGGGTGCCGGACGAGCAGTACTTC
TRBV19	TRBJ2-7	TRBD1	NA	CASTETGGSENEQYF	TGTGCCAGTACCGAGACAGGGGGGAGTGAAAACGAGCAGTACTTC
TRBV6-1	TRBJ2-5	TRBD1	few	CASSEGQGAAETQYF	TGTGCCAGCAGTGAAGGACAGGGGGCAGCGGAGACCCAGTACTTC
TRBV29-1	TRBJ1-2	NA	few	CSVDPGWGYTF	TGCAGCGTAGATCCAGGGTGGGGCTACACCTTC
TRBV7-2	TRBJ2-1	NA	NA	CASSPDRGIGNEQFF	TGTGCCAGCAGCCCCGATCGGGGGATTGGAAATGAGCAGTTCTTC